The subject of this entry is one TCR beta chain. Its specificity is unknown. TCRdb independently ran MiXCR on the 5' RACE reads; one entry per CDR3 protein. The table has 350,000 to 400,000 distinct CDR3 sequences, approximately 21% seen once. This specimen comes from a study of T-cell memory formation after mild COVID-19. General study results and limits: Clones contracting day 15 to 85 were balanced CD4/CD8; later expanders leaned CD4+.

This sequence was found in an adult woman who had mild COVID-19 (a few samples of this study predate the infection). Cell type and time point are not known. Material: PBMCs or a T cell subset sorted from them (not recorded which).

CDR3 in DNA: TGTGCCAGCGGGCGGGACAGGGGCTTTGATGAGCAGTTCTTC. This translates into CASGRDRGFDEQFF. V is TRBV27 and J is TRBJ2-1, with 10 bases matching TRBD1. The CDR3 consists of 14 residues. From germline, CDR1 is MNHEY and CDR2 SMNVEV (reference sequence). The junction had 9 bases not matched to a gene; V was cut back by 8 bases and J by 8 bases.